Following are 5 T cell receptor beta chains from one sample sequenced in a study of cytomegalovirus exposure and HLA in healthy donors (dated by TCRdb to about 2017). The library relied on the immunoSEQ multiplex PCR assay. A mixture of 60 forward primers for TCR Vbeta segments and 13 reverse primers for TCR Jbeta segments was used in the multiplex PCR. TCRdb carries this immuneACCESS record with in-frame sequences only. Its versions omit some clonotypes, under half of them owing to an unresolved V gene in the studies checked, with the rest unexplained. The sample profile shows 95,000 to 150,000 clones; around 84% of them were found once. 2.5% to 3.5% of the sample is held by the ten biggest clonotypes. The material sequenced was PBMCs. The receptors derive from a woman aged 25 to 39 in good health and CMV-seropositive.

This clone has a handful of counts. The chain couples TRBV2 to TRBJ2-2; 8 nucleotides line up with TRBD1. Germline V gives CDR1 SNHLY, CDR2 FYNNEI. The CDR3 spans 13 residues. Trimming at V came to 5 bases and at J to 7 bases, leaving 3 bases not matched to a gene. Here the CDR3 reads CASSSGQVGELFF. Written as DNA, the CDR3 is TGTGCCAGCAGTTCGGGACAGGTCGGGGAGCTGTTTTTT. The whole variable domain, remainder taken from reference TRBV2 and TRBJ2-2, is EPEVTQTPSHQVTQMGQEVILRCVPISNHLYFYWYRQILGQKVEFLVSFYNNEISEKSEIFDDQFSVERPDGSNFTLKIRSTKLEDSAMYFCASSSGQVGELFFGEGSRLTVL.

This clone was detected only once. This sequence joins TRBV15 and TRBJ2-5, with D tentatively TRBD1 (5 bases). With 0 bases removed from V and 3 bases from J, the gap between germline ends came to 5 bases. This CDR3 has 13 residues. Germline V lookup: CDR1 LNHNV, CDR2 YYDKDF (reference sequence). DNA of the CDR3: TGTGCCACCAGCAGAGACAGGGAAGAGACCCAGTACTTC. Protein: CATSRDREETQYF.

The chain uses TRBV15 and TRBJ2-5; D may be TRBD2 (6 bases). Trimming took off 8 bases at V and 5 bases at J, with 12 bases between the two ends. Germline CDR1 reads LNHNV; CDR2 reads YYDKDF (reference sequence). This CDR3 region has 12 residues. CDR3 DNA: TGTGCCACCGGTATGGGGAGGGAGACCCAGTACTTC. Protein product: CATGMGRETQYF.

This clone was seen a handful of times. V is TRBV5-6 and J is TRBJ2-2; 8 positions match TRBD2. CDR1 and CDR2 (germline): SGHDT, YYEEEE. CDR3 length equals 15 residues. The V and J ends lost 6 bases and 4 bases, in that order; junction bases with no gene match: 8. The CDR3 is CASNPGLVVTGELFF. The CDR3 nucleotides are TGTGCCAGCAACCCGGGACTAGTAGTCACCGGGGAGCTGTTTTTT.

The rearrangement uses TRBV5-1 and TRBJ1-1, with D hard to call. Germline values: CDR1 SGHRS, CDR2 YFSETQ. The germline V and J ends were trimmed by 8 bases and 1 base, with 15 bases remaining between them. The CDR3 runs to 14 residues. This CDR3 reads CASQGSVPNTEAFF. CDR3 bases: TGCGCCAGTCAAGGGAGTGTTCCGAACACTGAAGCTTTCTTT.